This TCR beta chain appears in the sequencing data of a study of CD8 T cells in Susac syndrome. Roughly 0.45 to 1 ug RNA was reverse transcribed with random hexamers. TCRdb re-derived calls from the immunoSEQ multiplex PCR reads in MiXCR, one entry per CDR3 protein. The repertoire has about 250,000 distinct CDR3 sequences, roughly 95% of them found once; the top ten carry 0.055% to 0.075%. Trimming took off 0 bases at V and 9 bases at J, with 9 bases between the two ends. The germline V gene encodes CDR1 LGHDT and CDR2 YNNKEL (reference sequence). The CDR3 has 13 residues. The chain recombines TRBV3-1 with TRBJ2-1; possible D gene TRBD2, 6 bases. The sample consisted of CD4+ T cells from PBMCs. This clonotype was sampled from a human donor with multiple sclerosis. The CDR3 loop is CASSQDRAGEQFF. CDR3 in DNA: TGTGCCAGCAGCCAAGATCGAGCGGGTGAGCAGTTCTTC.